The present T cell receptor beta chain was sequenced within a study of T-cell reconstitution after alpha-beta-depleted transplantation in children. The library targeted TCRbeta and was prepared with unique molecular identifiers. TCRdb re-analysed the PCR reads in MiXCR, keeping a single row per CDR3 protein. The repertoire holds roughly 500,000 distinct CDR3 sequences, with roughly 33% as singletons. This specimen consisted of PBMCs from the stem cell graft donor, obtained from the stem cell graft. The clonotype originates from a human donor who donated a stem cell graft to a child with aplastic anemia.

CDR3 residues: CASSLSDSNQPQHF. The CDR3 DNA reads TGTGCCAGCAGTTTAAGCGATAGCAATCAGCCCCAGCATTTT. This sequence joins TRBV6-5 and TRBJ1-5; D is unresolved. Between the trimmed V and J ends, which lost 4 bases and 0 bases, there was a span of 7 bases. Germline V gene sequence: CDR1 MNHEY, CDR2 SVGAGI. The CDR3 is 14 residues long.